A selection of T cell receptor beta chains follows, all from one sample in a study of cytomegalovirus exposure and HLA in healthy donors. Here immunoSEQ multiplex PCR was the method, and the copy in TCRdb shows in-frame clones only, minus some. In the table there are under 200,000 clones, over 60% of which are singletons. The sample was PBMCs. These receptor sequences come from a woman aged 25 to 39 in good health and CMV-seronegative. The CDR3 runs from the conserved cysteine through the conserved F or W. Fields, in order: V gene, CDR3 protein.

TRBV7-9 CASSLEERQTQYF
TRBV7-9 CSSSPQGDIDRAFF
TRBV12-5 CASGFVGVGTGQNIQYF
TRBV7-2 CASRDRGTYNEQFF
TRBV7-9 CASRLTLASSYNEQFF
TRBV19 CASSLGQVPYEQYF
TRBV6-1 CASSEVGQGVSTQHF
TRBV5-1 CASSLTGVETQYF
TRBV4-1 CASSQDSRGTEAFF
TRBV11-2 CASSSTWRAYEQYF
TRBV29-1 CSVGSSAREEKLFF
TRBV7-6 CASSHPGTGENEQYF
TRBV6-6 CASSIRGGYEQYF